This T cell receptor beta chain was recorded in a study of beta chain features in type 1 diabetes. Whole-study results and caveats: Shorter TCRB CDR3s, moderately but significantly so, were found in Type 1 diabetes patients in all four CD4+ subsets.

The study reverse transcribed the entire isolated RNA, so it sequenced expressed TCRB transcripts. Sequencing used immunoSEQ multiplex PCR; TCRdb keeps in-frame clones, though not all of them. The table has roughly 53,000 clones, roughly 39% seen once. Trimming removed 5 bases at V and 6 bases at J, with 16 bases between. Looked up from germline, CDR1 is SEHNR and CDR2 is FQNEAQ (reference sequence). CDR3 length: 14 residues. This clone was recorded a few times. Its target is unknown. The sequence came from a man in his thirties or forties with type 1 diabetes. Sequencing used Tregs from blood. The chain employs TRBV7-9 and TRBJ1-1; weak D call: TRBD1 (5 bases). This chain's CDR3 is CASSRRGAVAEAFF. The CDR3 nucleotides read TGTGCCAGCAGCCGACGTGGGGCGGTGGCTGAAGCTTTCTTT.